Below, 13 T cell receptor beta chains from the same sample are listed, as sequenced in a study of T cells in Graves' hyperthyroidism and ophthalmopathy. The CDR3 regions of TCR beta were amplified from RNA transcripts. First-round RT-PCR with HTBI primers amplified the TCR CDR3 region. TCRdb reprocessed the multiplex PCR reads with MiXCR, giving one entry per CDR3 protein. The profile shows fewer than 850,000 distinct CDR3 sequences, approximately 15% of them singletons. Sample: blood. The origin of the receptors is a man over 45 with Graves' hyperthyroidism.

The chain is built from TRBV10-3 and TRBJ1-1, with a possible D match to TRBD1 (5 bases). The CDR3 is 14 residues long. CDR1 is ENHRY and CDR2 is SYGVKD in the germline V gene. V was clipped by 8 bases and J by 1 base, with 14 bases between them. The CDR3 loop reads CAISVGGGNTEAFF. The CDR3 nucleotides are TGTGCCATCTCAGTGGGGGGTGGGAACACTGAAGCTTTCTTT.

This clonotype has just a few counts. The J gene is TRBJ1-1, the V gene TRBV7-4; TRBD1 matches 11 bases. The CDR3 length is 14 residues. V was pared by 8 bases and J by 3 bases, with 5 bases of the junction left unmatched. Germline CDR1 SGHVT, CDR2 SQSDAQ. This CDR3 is CASAGQGAHTEAFF. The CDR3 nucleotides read TGTGCCAGCGCCGGACAGGGGGCCCACACTGAAGCTTTCTTT.

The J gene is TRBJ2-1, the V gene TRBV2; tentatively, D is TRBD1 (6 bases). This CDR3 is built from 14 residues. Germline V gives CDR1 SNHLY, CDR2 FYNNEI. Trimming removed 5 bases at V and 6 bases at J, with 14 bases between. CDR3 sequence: CASSPGVAVNEQFF. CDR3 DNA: TGTGCCAGCAGTCCAGGGGTTGCGGTCAATGAGCAGTTCTTC.

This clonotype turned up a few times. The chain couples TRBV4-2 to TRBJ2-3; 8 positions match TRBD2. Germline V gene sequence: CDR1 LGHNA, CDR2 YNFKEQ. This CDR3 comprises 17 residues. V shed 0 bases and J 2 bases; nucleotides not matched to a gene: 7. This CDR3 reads CASSQEGTRGDTDTQYF. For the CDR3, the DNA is TGTGCCAGCAGCCAAGAAGGGACTAGAGGAGACACAGATACGCAGTATTTT.

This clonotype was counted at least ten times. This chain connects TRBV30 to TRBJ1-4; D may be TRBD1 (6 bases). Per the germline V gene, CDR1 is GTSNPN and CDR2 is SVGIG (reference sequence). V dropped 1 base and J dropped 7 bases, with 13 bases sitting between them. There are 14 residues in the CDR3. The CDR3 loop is CAWSAGRGGEKLFF. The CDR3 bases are TGTGCCTGGAGTGCAGGCAGGGGTGGTGAAAAACTGTTTTTT.

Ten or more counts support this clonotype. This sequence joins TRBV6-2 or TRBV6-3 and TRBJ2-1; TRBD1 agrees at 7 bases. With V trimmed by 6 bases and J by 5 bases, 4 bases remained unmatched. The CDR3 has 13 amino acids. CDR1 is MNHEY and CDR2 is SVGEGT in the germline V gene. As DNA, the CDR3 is TGTGCCAGCAGGATTACAGGGGACAATGAGCAGTTCTTC. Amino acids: CASRITGDNEQFF.

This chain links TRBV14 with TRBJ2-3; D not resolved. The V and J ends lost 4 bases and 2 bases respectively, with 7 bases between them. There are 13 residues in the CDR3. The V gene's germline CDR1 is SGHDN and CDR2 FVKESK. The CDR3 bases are TGTGCCAGCAGCCGGGATTTCACAGATACGCAGTATTTT. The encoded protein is CASSRDFTDTQYF.

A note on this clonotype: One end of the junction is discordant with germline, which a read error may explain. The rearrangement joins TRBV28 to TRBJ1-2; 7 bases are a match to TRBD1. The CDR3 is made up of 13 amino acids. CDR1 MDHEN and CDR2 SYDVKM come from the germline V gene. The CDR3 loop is CASSSDRVYGYAF. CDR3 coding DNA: TGTGCCAGCAGTAGCGACAGGGTCTATGGCTACGCCTTC.

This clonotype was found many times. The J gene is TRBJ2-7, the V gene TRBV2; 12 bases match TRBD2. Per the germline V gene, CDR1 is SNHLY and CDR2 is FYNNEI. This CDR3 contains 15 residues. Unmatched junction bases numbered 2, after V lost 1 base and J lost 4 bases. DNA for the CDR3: TGTGCCAGCAGTGAAGATGGACTAGCGGGATACGAGCAGTACTTC. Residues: CASSEDGLAGYEQYF.

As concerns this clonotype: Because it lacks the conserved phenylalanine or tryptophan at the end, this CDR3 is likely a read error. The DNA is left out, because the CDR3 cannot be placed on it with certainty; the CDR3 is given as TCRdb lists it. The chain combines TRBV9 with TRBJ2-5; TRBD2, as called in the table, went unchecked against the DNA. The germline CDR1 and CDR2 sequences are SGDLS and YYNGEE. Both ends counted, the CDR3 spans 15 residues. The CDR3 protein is CASSASGTSGETRYV.

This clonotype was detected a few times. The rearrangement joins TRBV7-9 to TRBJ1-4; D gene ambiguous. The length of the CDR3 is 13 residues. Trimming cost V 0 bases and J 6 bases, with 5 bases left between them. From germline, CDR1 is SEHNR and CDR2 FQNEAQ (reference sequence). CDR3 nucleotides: TGTGCCAGCAGCTTAGCAGGTTATGAAAAACTGTTTTTT. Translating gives CASSLAGYEKLFF.

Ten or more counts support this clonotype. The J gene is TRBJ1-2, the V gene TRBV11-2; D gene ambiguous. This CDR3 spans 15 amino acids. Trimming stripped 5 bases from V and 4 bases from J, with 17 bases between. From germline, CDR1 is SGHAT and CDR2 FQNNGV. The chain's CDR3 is CASSAVGRTIYGYTF. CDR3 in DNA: TGTGCCAGCAGCGCCGTCGGCCGGACGATCTATGGCTACACCTTC.

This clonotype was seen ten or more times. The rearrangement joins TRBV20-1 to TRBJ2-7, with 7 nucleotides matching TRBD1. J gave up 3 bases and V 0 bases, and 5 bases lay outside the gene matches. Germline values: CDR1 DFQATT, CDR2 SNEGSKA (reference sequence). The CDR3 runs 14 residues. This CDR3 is CSARDVGQYYEQYF. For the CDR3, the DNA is TGCAGTGCTAGAGATGTGGGACAGTACTACGAGCAGTACTTC.